This entry is about one T cell receptor (beta chain). Relative to the germline gene, one junction end is altered; a read error may explain this. CDR3 length: 14 amino acids. CDR1 and CDR2 from the germline V gene are MNHNS and SASEGT. The sample belongs to a study of T cell changes during pregnancy in multiple sclerosis. The method was immunoSEQ multiplex PCR; TCRdb's version includes in-frame clones alone and lacks a portion of them. This sample has about 40,000 clones, with 92% found just once. Sequenced here: CD8+ T cells from peripheral blood mononuclear cells, sampled in the first trimester of pregnancy. This TCR came from a female donor with multiple sclerosis, enrolled in a pregnancy study. V usage is TRBV6-1 and J usage is TRBJ2-7; TRBD1 matches at 11 bases. CDR3 region: CVSTEGTGGYEQYF. In DNA, the CDR3 is TGTGTCAGCACCGAAGGGACAGGGGGCTACGAGCAGTACTTC.